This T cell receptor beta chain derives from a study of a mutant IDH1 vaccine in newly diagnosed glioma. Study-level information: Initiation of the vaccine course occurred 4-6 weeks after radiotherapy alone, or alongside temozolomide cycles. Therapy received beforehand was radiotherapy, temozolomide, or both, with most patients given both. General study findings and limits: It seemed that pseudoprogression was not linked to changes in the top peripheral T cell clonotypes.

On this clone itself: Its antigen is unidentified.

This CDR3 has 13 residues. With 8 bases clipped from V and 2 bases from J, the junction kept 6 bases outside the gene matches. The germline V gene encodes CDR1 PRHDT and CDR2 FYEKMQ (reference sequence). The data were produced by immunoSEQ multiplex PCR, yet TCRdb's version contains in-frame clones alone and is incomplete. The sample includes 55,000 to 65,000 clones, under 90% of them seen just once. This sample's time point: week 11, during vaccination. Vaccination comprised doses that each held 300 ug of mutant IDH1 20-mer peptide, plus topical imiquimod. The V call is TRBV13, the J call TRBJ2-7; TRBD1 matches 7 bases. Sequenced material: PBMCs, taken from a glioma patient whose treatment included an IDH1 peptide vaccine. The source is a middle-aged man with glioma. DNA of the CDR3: TGTGCCAGCGCCTACGACAGGGCCTACGAGCAGTACTTC. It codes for CASAYDRAYEQYF.